Following are 17 T cell receptor beta chains from one sample sequenced in a study of blood T cells in healthy people across ages. Next came a second PCR, run for roughly 6 to 11 cycles, which used a sample-barcoded 5' primer along with a J-beta primer mix. Each CDR3 protein is one row after TCRdb ran MiXCR on the 5' RACE reads. The sample contains about 640,000 distinct CDR3 sequences, approximately 50% of which appear only once. Input material: blood. The receptor source for this set is a man in his sixties in good health.

The CDR3, as DNA: TGCGCCAGCAGACCAGGGATGGGGACGAATGAGCAGTTCTTC. Translated, it gives CASRPGMGTNEQFF. V usage is TRBV5-1 and J usage is TRBJ2-1; either TRBD1 or TRBD2 may fit D (5 bases each). Trimming removed 5 bases from V and 7 bases from J, with 16 bases in between. CDR1 and CDR2 from the germline V gene are SGHRS and YFSETQ. CDR3 length equals 14 residues.

The DNA of the CDR3 is TGTGCCAGCGTCCGGGACAGGGGTAACAATCAGCCCCAGCATTTT. This codes for CASVRDRGNNQPQHF. The V call is TRBV6-1, the J call TRBJ1-5; 10 positions match TRBD1. This CDR3 has 15 amino acids. Germline-derived CDR1 and CDR2 are MNHNS and SASEGT. V lost 8 bases to trimming and J lost 3 bases; unmatched junction nucleotides: 7.

This clonotype showed up just once. The rearrangement uses TRBV20-1 and TRBJ2-3, with D perhaps given as TRBD1 or TRBD2 (5 bases each). The V end lost 8 bases, the J end lost 1 base, and 13 bases lay between the germline ends. The CDR3 has 13 amino acids. In germline, CDR1 is DFQATT, CDR2 SNEGSKA (reference sequence). The CDR3 DNA is TGCAGTTCCCTAGTGGGGGGCACAGATACGCAGTATTTT. It translates to CSSLVGGTDTQYF.

The J gene is TRBJ2-5, the V gene TRBV3-1; D may correspond to TRBD1 or TRBD2 (5 bases each). Trimming took off 2 bases at V and 1 base at J, with 14 bases between the two ends. This CDR3 is built from 16 residues. Per the germline V gene, CDR1 is LGHDT and CDR2 is YNNKEL (reference sequence). CDR3 bases: TGTGCCAGCAGCCAACGGGGACGGCGACCCCAAGAGACCCAGTACTTC. Protein product: CASSQRGRRPQETQYF.

This clonotype was counted between two and nine times. V and J are TRBV7-9 and TRBJ2-5, with 9 bases matching TRBD2. J gave up 2 bases and V 0 bases, and 4 bases lay outside the gene matches. The CDR3 totals 16 residues. Per the germline V gene, CDR1 is SEHNR and CDR2 is FQNEAQ (reference sequence). The CDR3 DNA follows: TGTGCCAGCAGCTTAGCCGGGACTAGCCGTCAAGAGACCCAGTACTTC. Amino acid sequence: CASSLAGTSRQETQYF.

This clonotype has just a few counts. This rearrangement joins TRBV10-3 to TRBJ2-5, with 7 nucleotides matching TRBD1. The CDR3 runs 14 residues. Per the germline V gene, CDR1 is ENHRY and CDR2 is SYGVKD. Trimming at V came to 6 bases and at J to 1 base, leaving 5 bases not matched to a gene. CDR3 in DNA: TGTGCCATCAGACCGGGACAGCCCCAAGAGACCCAGTACTTC. This encodes CAIRPGQPQETQYF.

In DNA form, the CDR3 reads TGCAGTGCTAGAGGAGGTAGACCCGATTCCTACAATGAGCAGTTCTTC. The encoded protein is CSARGGRPDSYNEQFF. The chain links TRBV20-1 to TRBJ2-1; the D is unclear. The V end was cut by 1 base, the J end by 1 base, with 14 bases between. Germline V gene data show CDR1 as DFQATT and CDR2 as SNEGSKA (reference sequence). This CDR3 has 16 amino acids.

The V call is TRBV12-3 or TRBV12-4, the J call TRBJ2-1; TRBD2 matches at 8 bases. V lost 3 bases and J lost 3; bases outside the gene matches: 4. This CDR3 region has 15 residues. Written as DNA, the CDR3 is TGTGCCAGCAGTTTTGCGGGGGGCTTCTACAATGAGCAGTTCTTC. Amino acid sequence: CASSFAGGFYNEQFF.

This clonotype was seen a handful of times. J is TRBJ1-2 and V is TRBV29-1; TRBD1 might be the D (5 bases). From germline, CDR1 is SQVTM and CDR2 ANQGSEA. CDR3 length equals 14 residues. Deletions cut 5 bases from V and 5 bases from J, with 18 bases between. Here the CDR3 reads CSVLPGPRGYGYTF. CDR3 nucleotides: TGCAGCGTTCTACCAGGGCCCCGGGGTTATGGCTACACCTTC.

The chain employs TRBV7-9 and TRBJ2-1; tentatively, D is TRBD2 (6 bases). Trimming stripped 6 bases from V and 7 bases from J, with 10 bases between. The germline V gene has CDR1 SEHNR and CDR2 FQNEAQ (reference sequence). The CDR3 sequence is 12 residues long. The CDR3 loop reads CASRKEGNEQFF. CDR3 nucleotide sequence: TGTGCCAGCAGAAAGGAGGGTAATGAGCAGTTCTTC.

This chain joins TRBV5-1 and TRBJ1-2; D is undetermined. Deletions cut 5 bases from V and 4 bases from J, with 18 bases between. CDR1 SGHRS and CDR2 YFSETQ come from the germline V gene. The CDR3 length is 15 residues. CDR3 bases: TGCGCCAGCAGTATGGGTGACTCAGACCTCTATGGCTACACCTTC. It translates to CASSMGDSDLYGYTF.

The V call is TRBV10-1, the J call TRBJ2-1; D not resolved. Germline CDR1 and CDR2: WNHNN and SYGVQD (reference sequence). The CDR3 extends over 13 amino acids. V was shortened by 1 base and J by 2 bases, with 3 bases between the two germline ends. CDR3: CASSEFTYNEQFF. The CDR3 DNA reads as TGCGCCAGCAGTGAGTTCACCTACAATGAGCAGTTCTTC.

V is TRBV5-1 and J is TRBJ1-2; D gene unclear. Between the trimmed V and J ends, which lost 0 bases and 5 bases, there was a span of 14 bases. This CDR3 comprises 15 residues. Per the germline V gene, CDR1 is SGHRS and CDR2 is YFSETQ. This CDR3 is CASSLEAGPRYGYTF. The CDR3 region has the DNA TGCGCCAGCAGCTTGGAGGCAGGCCCGCGGTATGGCTACACCTTC.

A single count supports this clonotype. The CDR3 protein is CSVSREFALREAFF. The CDR3 DNA is TGCAGCGTCTCCAGGGAGTTTGCCCTCCGTGAAGCTTTCTTT. The chain joins TRBV29-1 to TRBJ1-1, with D maybe TRBD1 (5 bases). Looked up from germline, CDR1 is SQVTM and CDR2 is ANQGSEA. Trimming shortened V by 6 bases and J by 7 bases, and 21 bases separated the two germline ends. The CDR3 is 14 residues long.

The V gene is TRBV21-1, the J gene TRBJ1-3; the D call TRBD1 from the table was never checked on the DNA. TRBV21-1 is shown as a pseudogene. The CDR3 consists of 14 residues. This CDR3 is CASSDPGWGNTIYF. DNA for the CDR3: TGTGCCAGCAGCGACCCCGGATGGGGAAACACCATATATTTT.

The gene calls are TRBV6-5 and TRBJ1-6; D gene uncertain. Germline-derived CDR1 and CDR2 are MNHEY and SVGAGI. V lost 6 bases and J lost 9, with 9 bases in between. The CDR3 length is 12 residues. The CDR3: CASRHQGSPLHF. The DNA of the CDR3 is TGTGCCAGCAGGCACCAAGGTTCACCCCTCCACTTT.

The chain joins TRBV10-3 to TRBJ2-2; perhaps TRBD2 as D (6 bases). CDR3 length equals 14 residues. Germline CDR1 and CDR2: ENHRY and SYGVKD. The ends were cut back, 6 bases at V and 3 bases at J, with 11 bases in the middle. This chain's CDR3 is CAIRGGVDTGELFF. In nucleotides, the CDR3 is TGTGCCATCAGAGGCGGGGTCGACACCGGGGAGCTGTTTTTT.